This TCR beta chain was identified in a study of T cell responses to AZD1222 COVID-19 vaccine. Broader study findings: White British ancestry dominated among donors, who included more females, and clonal diversity was possibly underestimated. Reports say nearly half of spike-specific TCRs go after unmutated variant regions. Seropositivity was recorded at baseline in only a handful of AZD1222 recipients.

Germline lookup yields CDR1 GTSNPN and CDR2 SVGIG (reference sequence). This CDR3 is 15 amino acids long. Trimming took 4 bases from V and 0 from J, leaving 10 bases between them. Sequencing was performed with immunoSEQ multiplex PCR; in TCRdb, only in-frame clones are kept and a portion is missing. The table includes about 120,000 clones, around nine tenths detected once. As regards this clone: As yet, its antigen is unknown.

Specimen: peripheral blood, collected on day 0 of AZD1222 vaccination. This chain joins TRBV30 and TRBJ2-6, with D possibly TRBD1 on 6 matching bases. The sequence derives from an adult in good health. The CDR3 reads CAWKRGSSGANVLTF. The CDR3 bases are TGTGCCTGGAAAAGGGGGAGCTCTGGGGCCAACGTCCTGACTTTC. Combining the CDR3 with reference TRBV30 and TRBJ2-6 gives the whole variable domain SQTIHQWPATLVQPVGSPLSLECTVEGTSNPNLYWYRQAAGRGLQLLFYSVGIGQISSEVPQNLSASRPQDRQFILSSKKLLLSDSGFYLCAWKRGSSGANVLTFGAGSRLTVL.